These 9 T cell receptor beta chains originate from one sample sequenced in a study of a mutant IDH1 vaccine in newly diagnosed glioma. Indicated time point: week 47, end of study. Every vaccination contained 300 ug of the mutant IDH1 20-mer peptide and was paired with topical imiquimod. These receptors have no identified antigens. TCRdb keeps only in-frame clones here, not all; method: immunoSEQ multiplex PCR. Of about 83,000 clones listed, 70% to 90% were seen once; the top ten hold more than 4.5%. Sequenced here: PBMCs, sampled from a glioma patient whose treatment included an IDH1 peptide vaccine. These receptors all stem from a man in his forties with glioma.

The chain carries TRBV27 and TRBJ2-5; 8 nucleotides line up with TRBD1. This CDR3 is built from 15 residues. CDR1 MNHEY and CDR2 SMNVEV come from the germline V gene (reference sequence). The ends lost 5 bases at V and 1 base at J; junction bases unmatched: 6. The CDR3 protein is CASSRPGQVQETQYF. CDR3 bases: TGTGCCAGCAGTCGACCGGGACAGGTCCAAGAGACCCAGTACTTC.

The chain is built from TRBV7-9 and TRBJ2-1; D call uncertain. CDR3 length: 14 amino acids. In germline, CDR1 is SEHNR, CDR2 FQNEAQ (reference sequence). Trimming cost V 5 bases and J 4 bases, with 12 bases left between them. Here the CDR3 reads CASSPDPSYNEQFF. For the CDR3, the DNA is TGTGCCAGCAGCCCCGACCCCAGTTACAATGAGCAGTTCTTC.

This clone has ten or more counts. The chain carries TRBV28 and TRBJ1-1; D gene unclear. V dropped 4 bases and J dropped 0 bases, with 9 bases sitting between them. There are 14 residues in the CDR3. Germline CDR1 and CDR2: MDHEN and SYDVKM. CDR3 sequence (DNA): TGTGCCAGCAGTTATGGGAGGTTGAACACTGAAGCTTTCTTT. This codes for CASSYGRLNTEAFF.

The V gene is TRBV7-2, the J gene TRBJ2-7, with D perhaps matching TRBD2 (5 bases). Trimming took off 1 base at V and 3 bases at J, with 13 bases between the two ends. There are 15 residues in the CDR3. CDR1 and CDR2 from the germline V gene are SGHTA and FQGNSA. Here the CDR3 reads CASSLVRRVYYEQYF. CDR3 bases: TGTGCCAGCAGCTTAGTTCGGCGGGTTTACTACGAGCAGTACTTC.

The chain's CDR3 is CSVDSHRGTSNEQYF. The DNA of the CDR3 is TGCAGCGTTGACTCCCACAGGGGTACTTCCAACGAGCAGTACTTC. This chain connects TRBV29-1 to TRBJ2-5; 7 nucleotides match TRBD1. The J call may be incorrect, as the DNA end agrees better with TRBJ2-7. Per the germline V gene, CDR1 is SQVTM and CDR2 is ANQGSEA. The CDR3 is 15 residues long.

In DNA, the CDR3 is TGTGCCAGCTCACCTGGTTGGAGCGGGGGGGCCGAGGATACGCAGTATTTT. It is translated as CASSPGWSGGAEDTQYF. The chain couples TRBV18 to TRBJ2-3; 10 bases fit TRBD2. Per germline, CDR1 KGHSH and CDR2 LQKENI. The CDR3 runs to 17 residues. V was pared by 3 bases and J by 6 bases, with 12 bases of the junction left unmatched.

CDR3 region: CASSAFPGQGQGIYGYTF. CDR3 DNA: TGTGCCAGCAGTGCATTCCCGGGACAGGGGCAGGGTATCTATGGCTACACCTTC. V is TRBV25-1 and J is TRBJ1-2; 10 bases agree with TRBD1. The CDR3 covers 18 residues. The junction had 15 bases not matched to a gene; V was cut back by 4 bases and J by 4 bases. Germline CDR1 reads MGHDK; CDR2 reads SYGVNS.

The J gene is TRBJ2-7, the V gene TRBV6-5, with unresolved D. V lost 2 bases and J lost 1, with 6 bases in between. There are 13 residues in the CDR3. Germline-derived CDR1 and CDR2 are MNHEY and SVGAGI. The CDR3 spells CASSYRRSYEQYF. In DNA form, the CDR3 reads TGTGCCAGCAGTTACAGGAGATCCTACGAGCAGTACTTC.

The V and J genes are TRBV19 and TRBJ2-7, with TRBD2 identical over 12 bases. Trimming at V came to 0 bases and at J to 2 bases, leaving 5 bases not matched to a gene. The CDR3 covers 17 residues. The germline gives CDR1 LNHDA, CDR2 SQIVND (reference sequence). The CDR3 reads CASSIDGTSGRTYEQYF. CDR3 in DNA: TGTGCCAGTAGTATAGATGGTACTAGCGGGAGGACCTACGAGCAGTACTTC.